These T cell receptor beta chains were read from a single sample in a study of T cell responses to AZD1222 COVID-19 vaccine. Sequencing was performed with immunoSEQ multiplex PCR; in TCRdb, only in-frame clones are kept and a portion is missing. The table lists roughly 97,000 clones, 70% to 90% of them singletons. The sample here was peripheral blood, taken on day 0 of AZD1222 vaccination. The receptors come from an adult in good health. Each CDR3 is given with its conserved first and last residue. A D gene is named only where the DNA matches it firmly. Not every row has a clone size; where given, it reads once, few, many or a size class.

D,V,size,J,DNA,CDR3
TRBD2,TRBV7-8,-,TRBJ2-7,TGTGCCAGCAGCTTAACTAGCGGCAACTACGAGCAGTACTTC,CASSLTSGNYEQYF
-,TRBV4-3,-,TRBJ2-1,TGCGCCAGCAGCCAAGATAGGGGCACTGAGCAGTTCTTC,CASSQDRGTEQFF
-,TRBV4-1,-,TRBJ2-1,TGCGCCAGCAGCCAAGCCAGGGGGGCGTTCTACAATGAGCAGTTCTTC,CASSQARGAFYNEQFF
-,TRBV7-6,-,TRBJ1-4,TGTGCCAGCAGCTTAAGTCCAACAACTAATGAAAAACTGTTTTTT,CASSLSPTTNEKLFF
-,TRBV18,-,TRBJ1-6,TGTGCCAGCTCTCCCGACATGACCAATTCACCCCTCCACTTT,CASSPDMTNSPLHF
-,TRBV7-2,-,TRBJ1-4,TGTGCCAGCAGCTCCCGCCCAGATGAAAAACTGTTTTTT,CASSSRPDEKLFF
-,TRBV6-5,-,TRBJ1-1,TGTGCCAGCAGTTACCCACGGACGGTACACACTGAAGCTTTCTTT,CASSYPRTVHTEAFF
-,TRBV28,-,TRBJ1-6,TGTGCCAGCAGTTTATTCAGGAATTCACCCCTCCACTTT,CASSLFRNSPLHF
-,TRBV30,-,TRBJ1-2,TGTGCCTGGAGTGAGAACAGGGTTACTAACTATGGCTACACCTTC,CAWSENRVTNYGYTF
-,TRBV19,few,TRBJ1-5,TGTGCCAGTAGTACCCACCCGGGAAATCAGCCCCAGCATTTT,CASSTHPGNQPQHF
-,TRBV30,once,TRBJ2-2,TGTGCCTGGAGTTCGACCCGGGTCATCACCGGGGAGCTGTTTTTT,CAWSSTRVITGELFF
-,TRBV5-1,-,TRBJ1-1,TGCGCCAGCAGCTCCCTGGGCGGTACGATGAAATCTGAAGCTTTCTTT,CASSSLGGTMKSEAFF
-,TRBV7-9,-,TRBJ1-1,TGTGCCAGCAGCTTAGGGGGAGGGGCGAGGACTGAAGCTTTCTTT,CASSLGGGARTEAFF
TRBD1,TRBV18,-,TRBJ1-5,TGTGCCAGCTCACCGGGACAGGGAAATCAGCCCCAGCATTTT,CASSPGQGNQPQHF
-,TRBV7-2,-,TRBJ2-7,TGTGCCAGCAGTAGACAGGACTACGAGCAGTACTTC,CASSRQDYEQYF
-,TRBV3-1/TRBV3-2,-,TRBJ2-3,TGTGCCAGCAGGAGAAGGGGAACCGGCACAGATACGCAGTATTTT,CASRRRGTGTDTQYF
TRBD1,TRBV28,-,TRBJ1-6,TGTGCCAGCATTACTCAGGGGGCGGGTAATTCACCCCTCCACTTT,CASITQGAGNSPLHF
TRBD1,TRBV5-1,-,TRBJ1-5,TGCGCCAGCAGCTTCTCGACAGGGAGTCAGCCCCAGCATTTT,CASSFSTGSQPQHF
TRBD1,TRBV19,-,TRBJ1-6,TGTGCCAGTAGTGGATCGGACAGGGGCTCCTATAATTCACCCCTCCACTTT,CASSGSDRGSYNSPLHF
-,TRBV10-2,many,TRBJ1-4,TGCGCCAGCAGTGAGTCTTGGGGGAGGGGACTGTTTTTT,CASSESWGRGLFF
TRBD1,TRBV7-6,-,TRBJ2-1,TGTGCCAGCAGCTTAGCGCAATGGACAGGGGATAGCAATGAGCAGTTCTTC,CASSLAQWTGDSNEQFF
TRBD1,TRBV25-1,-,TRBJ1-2,TGTGCCAGCAGTGACCCCACTAGGGGGCAAGGTGGCTACACCTTC,CASSDPTRGQGGYTF
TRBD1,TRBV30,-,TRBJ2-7,TGTGCCTGGAGTATGGGACAGGGGGCAAAGCAGTACTTC,CAWSMGQGAKQYF
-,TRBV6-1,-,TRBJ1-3,TGTGCCAGCAGTGAGGGACTGTCAGGGGCTAACTTGAACACCATATATTTT,CASSEGLSGANLNTIYF
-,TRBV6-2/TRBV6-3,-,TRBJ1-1,TGTGCCAGCAGCACCCCGGTGGGGCATACTGAAGCTTTCTTT,CASSTPVGHTEAFF
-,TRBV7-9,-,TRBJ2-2,TGTGCCAGCAGCTTAGGGGGCCGTGATCACGGGGAGCTGTTTTTT,CASSLGGRDHGELFF
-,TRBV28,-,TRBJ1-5,TGTGCCAGCAGGTCGGACAGAAATCAGCCCCAGCATTTT,CASRSDRNQPQHF
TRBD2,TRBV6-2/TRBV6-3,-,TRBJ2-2,TGTGCCAGCAGTCCCCGGTTAGCGGGGGGCCTCCTGGCGAACACCGGGGAGCTGTTTTTT,CASSPRLAGGLLANTGELFF
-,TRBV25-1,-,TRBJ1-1,TGTGCCAGCATCGGCAGGGGAAAGCCTGAAGCTTTCTTT,CASIGRGKPEAFF
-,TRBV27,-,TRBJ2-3,TGTGCCAGCAGTTTAGATTGGGCAGGTGGTTCAGATACGCAGTATTTT,CASSLDWAGGSDTQYF
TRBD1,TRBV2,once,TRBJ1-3,TGTGCCAGCAGCATGGACAGGGCCTCCGGAAACACCATATATTTT,CASSMDRASGNTIYF